Below are 30 T cell receptor beta chains sequenced from a single sample in a study of low-dose radiotherapy and immunotherapy resistance in tumors (dated by TCRdb to the early 2020s). The time point label here, explained by the study, means: after trial treatment. The treatment or condition label on this specimen signifies: LDRT plus nivolumab, ipilimumab, low-dose cyclophosphamide and aspirin (RACIN trial). The sample was run on an Illumina HiSeq 2500. Superscript III and a set of TRAV- and TRBV-specific primers were used to synthesize first-strand cDNA, so that both TCRalpha and TCRbeta chains were covered. TCRs were amplified with Phusion for around 20 PCR cycles, with a constant-region primer paired with the adapter attached to the V primers. In TCRdb, the public reads were trimmed at Q25 with fastp and aligned with MiXCR, with productive beta chains retained. Identical CDR3 protein sequences are pooled into one entry, listed with their most common genes and DNA. The sample yields some 94,000 distinct CDR3 sequences; roughly 19% were counted once. The ten most abundant clones make up 10% to 15% of the sample.

The specimen was PBMCs, collected after low-dose radiotherapy plus immunotherapy. Receptor source: a female donor with ovarian cancer.

This clonotype occurred many times. The chain combines TRBV11-3 with TRBJ2-7; D not resolved. There are 12 residues in the CDR3. V lost 7 bases to trimming and J lost 6 bases, with 13 bases between them. Germline loops: CDR1 SGHNT, CDR2 YENEEA. The CDR3 nucleotides are TGTGCCAGCAATGAACGGTCAGGCGAGCAGTACTTC. Its translation: CASNERSGEQYF.

This clonotype was seen repeatedly, ten times or more. This chain links TRBV28 with TRBJ1-3; D gene uncertain. Germline lookup yields CDR1 MDHEN and CDR2 SYDVKM. Trimming stripped 5 bases from V and 5 bases from J, with 7 bases between. The CDR3 is 12 residues long. CDR3 amino acids: CASSTRRNTIYF. CDR3 nucleotide sequence: TGTGCCAGCAGTACCCGGAGAAACACCATATATTTT.

This clonotype was detected many times. The chain combines TRBV11-2 with TRBJ1-1; tentative D call: TRBD1 (5 bases). Germline V gives CDR1 SGHAT, CDR2 FQNNGV. The CDR3 extends over 14 amino acids. The V gene lost 5 bases and the J gene lost 0 bases, with 10 bases spanning the gap. CDR3 sequence (DNA): TGTGCCAGCAGCCCGGGGCCCTTGAACACTGAAGCTTTCTTT. This encodes CASSPGPLNTEAFF.

This clonotype was detected many times. This chain's CDR3 is CASRQGTPTGEKLFF. The CDR3 nucleotides read TGTGCCAGCAGACAAGGGACCCCGACCGGGGAAAAACTGTTTTTT. The rearrangement joins TRBV2 to TRBJ1-4; maybe TRBD1 (5 bases). V dropped 6 bases and J dropped 8 bases, with 19 bases sitting between them. CDR1 and CDR2 (germline): SNHLY, FYNNEI. The CDR3 has 15 residues.

The sample holds many counts of this clonotype. The chain employs TRBV29-1 and TRBJ2-5; D call uncertain. CDR1 SQVTM and CDR2 ANQGSEA come from the germline V gene. The CDR3 length is 11 residues. With 3 bases removed from V and 5 bases from J, the gap between germline ends came to 7 bases. The CDR3 region has the DNA TGCAGCGTTGACGTCGGGGAGACCCAGTACTTC. Amino acids: CSVDVGETQYF.

In this sample, this clonotype turned up many times. The chain couples TRBV9 to TRBJ2-7; D ambiguous. Trimming took 0 bases from V and 0 from J, leaving 7 bases between them. Germline assignment: CDR1 SGDLS and CDR2 YYNGEE. This CDR3 contains 14 residues. CDR3 bases: TGTGCCAGCAGCGTAGGGGTGGGCTCCTACGAGCAGTACTTC. Protein sequence: CASSVGVGSYEQYF.

This clonotype was observed many times. The chain couples TRBV7-2 to TRBJ1-2; tentatively, D is TRBD1 (5 bases). The CDR3 has 19 amino acids. In germline, CDR1 is SGHTA, CDR2 FQGNSA. The V end was cut by 4 bases, the J end by 1 base, with 25 bases between. The CDR3 sequence: CASSSRPLWGSFFNYGYTF. DNA of the CDR3: TGTGCCAGCAGCTCTCGCCCTTTATGGGGGTCCTTCTTTAACTATGGCTACACCTTC.

This clonotype was counted ten times or more. V usage is TRBV20-1 and J usage is TRBJ1-2; no reliable D call. CDR3 length equals 13 residues. Germline loops: CDR1 DFQATT, CDR2 SNEGSKA (reference sequence). Trimming shortened V by 3 bases and J by 3 bases, and 11 bases separated the two germline ends. The CDR3 sequence: CSASEGRDYGYTF. The CDR3 coding sequence is TGCAGTGCTAGTGAGGGCAGAGACTATGGCTACACCTTC.

This clonotype was counted ten times or more. V is TRBV6-8 and J is TRBJ1-1; 8 nucleotides agree with TRBD1. V shed 8 bases, J shed 6 bases, and the junction held 8 bases outside the gene matches. The germline CDR1 and CDR2 sequences are MNHGY and SAAAGT. There are 13 residues in the CDR3. The CDR3 DNA is TGTGCCAGCGGCAGGGGGCGCGGCGCTGAAGCTTTCTTT. Its protein product is CASGRGRGAEAFF.

There are many counts of this clonotype. The V gene is TRBV7-6, the J gene TRBJ2-6; 7 bases are shared with TRBD2. This CDR3 has 15 residues. Germline trimming cut 4 bases from V and 2 bases from J; bases unmatched to any gene: 2. The V gene's germline CDR1 is SGHVS and CDR2 FNYEAQ. The CDR3 DNA is TGTGCCAGCAGCTATGGGGGGGCTGGGGCCAACGTCCTGACTTTC. Its translation: CASSYGGAGANVLTF.

Ten or more counts support this clonotype. The chain links TRBV7-9 to TRBJ2-2; D is tentatively TRBD1 or TRBD2 (5 bases each). This CDR3 is 17 amino acids long. Germline values: CDR1 SEHNR, CDR2 FQNEAQ (reference sequence). The V and J ends lost 5 bases and 0 bases respectively, with 16 bases between them. CDR3 bases: TGTGCCAGCAGCGACCGAGGGGCAGTCACGAACACCGGGGAGCTGTTTTTT. Protein: CASSDRGAVTNTGELFF.

As regards this clonotype: A read error is possible here, since a much larger clone lies one base away. The rearrangement uses TRBV7-9 and TRBJ1-1, with no clear D. The CDR3 is 12 residues long. CDR1 SEHNR and CDR2 FQNEAQ come from the germline V gene (reference sequence). The CDR3 spells CAISLEVQKAFF. CDR3 bases: TGTGCCATCAGCTTAGAGGTCCAGAAAGCTTTCTTT.

This clonotype was seen ten or more times. The genes are TRBV5-1 and TRBJ2-2; TRBD1 agrees at 10 bases. The trim removed 4 bases at V and 2 bases at J, leaving 17 bases unmatched. This CDR3 has 20 residues. Germline V gives CDR1 SGHRS, CDR2 YFSETQ. The CDR3 sequence: CASSLQGQGTGVRNTGELFF. CDR3 DNA: TGCGCCAGCAGCCTCCAGGGTCAGGGGACAGGGGTCAGAAACACCGGGGAGCTGTTTTTT.

This clonotype occurred many times. This chain connects TRBV5-1 to TRBJ2-7, with 9 bases fitting TRBD1. The CDR3 is 15 residues long. Germline V gene sequence: CDR1 SGHRS, CDR2 YFSETQ. The trim removed 4 bases at V and 2 bases at J, leaving 7 bases unmatched. The CDR3 here is CASSTAGQGPYEQYF. CDR3 nucleotides: TGCGCCAGCAGCACCGCGGGACAGGGCCCCTACGAGCAGTACTTC.

Ten or more counts support this clonotype. The V gene is TRBV7-9, the J gene TRBJ2-3; TRBD2 is a possible D gene (5 bases). This CDR3 has 14 residues. Germline V gives CDR1 SEHNR, CDR2 FQNEAQ (reference sequence). The V gene lost 5 bases and the J gene lost 4 bases, with 13 bases spanning the gap. CDR3 region: CASSAGGSADTQYF. The CDR3 DNA reads TGTGCCAGCAGCGCTGGAGGTAGCGCAGATACGCAGTATTTT.

This clonotype has ten or more counts. The chain couples TRBV29-1 to TRBJ1-5; TRBD1 matches 7 bases. The CDR3 is made up of 13 amino acids. CDR1 is SQVTM, CDR2 ANQGSEA, per germline. The V gene end was trimmed by 5 bases and the J gene end by 11 bases; junction bases not matched to a gene: 12. The CDR3 DNA follows: TGCAGCGTTCTTGAACAGTCCAGGGGGGCCCAGCATTTT. This codes for CSVLEQSRGAQHF.

Details on this clonotype: A single base is all that separates this from a far larger clone, so a read error is likely. DNA of the CDR3: TGTGCCAGCAGTGCCGCGGGACTAGCGGGAGGGCCTTCAAGATTGGCCGGGGAGCTGTTTTTT. Translation: CASSAAGLAGGPSRLAGELFF. The chain joins TRBV2 to TRBJ2-2; the match to TRBD2 covers 16 bases. Germline CDR1 SNHLY, CDR2 FYNNEI. The CDR3 consists of 21 residues. The V gene end was trimmed by 4 bases and the J gene end by 6 bases; junction bases not matched to a gene: 17.

This clonotype was seen ten or more times. The gene calls are TRBV12-5 and TRBJ2-2; D is possibly TRBD2 (6 bases). The ends were cut back, 3 bases at V and 8 bases at J, with 16 bases in the middle. The CDR3 spans 15 residues. The germline V gene encodes CDR1 LGHNT and CDR2 FRNRAP. The CDR3 DNA is TGTGCTAGTGGTTTTTGCGGGAATCGTTGTGGGGAGCTGTTTTTT. Protein sequence: CASGFCGNRCGELFF.

There are many counts of this clonotype. This rearrangement joins TRBV5-1 to TRBJ1-2; tentatively, D is TRBD1 (5 bases). The V end lost 1 base, the J end lost 4 bases, and 14 bases lay between the germline ends. CDR1 and CDR2 (germline): SGHRS, YFSETQ. The CDR3 runs to 15 residues. CDR3 DNA sequence: TGCGCCAGCAGCTTGTCGGGGCAGGGTGGCTATGGCTACACCTTC. This gives the protein CASSLSGQGGYGYTF.

At least ten counts were recorded for this clonotype. V and J are TRBV5-1 and TRBJ1-3, with 7 bases fitting TRBD1. Germline V gene lookup returns CDR1 SGHRS and CDR2 YFSETQ. CDR3 size: 17 residues. V shed 4 bases and J 0 bases; nucleotides not matched to a gene: 10. The CDR3, as DNA: TGCGCCAGCAGCCTGCGGCAGGGGGAGAGCTCTGGAAACACCATATATTTT. Translating gives CASSLRQGESSGNTIYF.

This clonotype came up once. It is unclear where the CDR3 begins or ends on the DNA, so no DNA is shown, and the CDR3 is as TCRdb lists it. The V and J genes are TRBV5-1 and TRBJ2-3; TRBD2, as called in the table, went unchecked against the DNA. Germline V gene sequence: CDR1 SGHRS, CDR2 YFSETQ. The CDR3 has 20 residues if both end residues are counted. The CDR3 sequence is CASSFYICSARTSGSYTQYF.

This clonotype showed up many times. This chain links TRBV29-1 with TRBJ2-6, with 10 bases lining up with TRBD2. The CDR3 covers 17 residues. The trim removed 5 bases at V and 3 bases at J, leaving 10 bases unmatched. Germline V gene data show CDR1 as SQVTM and CDR2 as ANQGSEA. This CDR3 is CSVRLASGGGGANVLTF. The CDR3 DNA reads as TGCAGCGTTCGCTTAGCTAGCGGGGGAGGTGGGGCCAACGTCCTGACTTTC.

This clonotype was observed a few times. This chain joins TRBV6-5 and TRBJ1-6; D is undetermined. The CDR3 spans 12 residues. Germline CDR1 is MNHEY and CDR2 is SVGAGI. V gave up 9 bases and J gave up 10 bases, with 13 bases separating them. CDR3 region: CASREGESPLHF. The CDR3 coding sequence is TGTGCCAGTCGAGAGGGCGAGTCACCCCTCCACTTT.

This clonotype was counted ten times or more. The chain couples TRBV9 to TRBJ1-2; D gene uncertain. In germline, CDR1 is SGDLS, CDR2 YYNGEE. V lost 0 bases to trimming and J lost 6 bases, with 6 bases between them. The CDR3 extends over 12 amino acids. The CDR3 DNA sequence: TGTGCCAGCAGCGTAGCGGGTCATGGCTACACCTTC. Translation gives CASSVAGHGYTF.

This clonotype has at least ten counts. CDR3: CASTTAVSGTGELFF. For the CDR3, the DNA is TGTGCCAGCACCACCGCCGTTTCGGGCACCGGGGAGCTGTTTTTT. V and J are TRBV6-2 or TRBV6-3 and TRBJ2-2; D unclear. Trimming cost V 7 bases and J 4 bases, with 16 bases left between them. Germline assignment: CDR1 MNHEY and CDR2 SVGEGT. This CDR3 comprises 15 residues.

This clonotype was seen a few times. The chain recombines TRBV5-1 with TRBJ2-6, with TRBD1 identical over 7 bases. The germline V gene encodes CDR1 SGHRS and CDR2 YFSETQ. There are 19 residues in the CDR3. V was pared by 0 bases and J by 0 bases, with 9 bases of the junction left unmatched. CDR3 region: CASSLVTGATTSGANVLTF. The CDR3 DNA sequence: TGCGCCAGCAGCTTGGTAACAGGGGCAACCACCTCTGGGGCCAACGTCCTGACTTTC.

This clonotype was recorded at least ten times. The germline gene is not matched at one end of the junction; a read error may be the cause. J is TRBJ2-1 and V is TRBV29-1; D is perhaps TRBD1 (6 bases). Germline V lookup: CDR1 SQVTM, CDR2 ANQGSEA. CDR3 length equals 15 residues. CDR3 residues: CSLEARGSSYNEQFF. The CDR3 DNA reads as TGCAGCCTTGAAGCCAGGGGAAGCTCCTACAATGAGCAGTTCTTC.

This clonotype was found many times. The chain combines TRBV10-3 with TRBJ1-4; possible D gene TRBD1, 6 bases. Germline CDR1 ENHRY, CDR2 SYGVKD. There are 14 residues in the CDR3. V was cut by 0 bases and J by 8 bases, with 10 bases left in between. The CDR3 is CAISESQGNEKLFF. DNA for the CDR3: TGTGCCATCAGTGAGTCGCAGGGGAACGAAAAACTGTTTTTT.

This chain joins TRBV7-6 and TRBJ2-1; D unclear. Trimming took off 5 bases at V and 7 bases at J, with 15 bases between the two ends. Germline CDR1 is SGHVS and CDR2 is FNYEAQ. The CDR3 consists of 14 residues. The DNA for the CDR3 is TGTGCCAGCAGCGCTGTGGGCGGCTTAAATGAGCAGTTCTTC. This encodes CASSAVGGLNEQFF. Drawing the rest from reference TRBV7-6 and TRBJ2-1, the complete variable domain is GAGVSQSPRYKVTKRGQDVALRCDPISGHVSLYWYRQALGQGPEFLTYFNYEAQQDKSGLPNDRFSAERPEGSISTLTIQRTEQRDSAMYRCASSAVGGLNEQFFGPGTRLTVL.

This clonotype was counted only a few times. A much more abundant neighbour one base away suggests this may be a read error. The conserved phenylalanine or tryptophan normally closing the CDR3 is absent here, so this likely arose from a read error. The chain links TRBV4-1 to TRBJ2-5, with a tentative D call TRBD1 (5 bases). The length of the CDR3 is 15 residues. Germline V gene lookup returns CDR1 MGHRA and CDR2 YSYEKL. The germline V and J ends were trimmed by 0 bases and 7 bases, with 15 bases remaining between them. The CDR3: CASSQDPGRGGTQYC. CDR3 nucleotide sequence: TGCGCCAGCAGCCAAGATCCAGGGCGCGGCGGGACCCAGTACTGC.